Reported below is one T cell receptor beta chain. The data stem from a study of T-cell reconstitution after alpha-beta-depleted transplantation in children. For TCRbeta, the library was prepared with unique molecular identifiers. TCRdb reprocessed the PCR reads with MiXCR, giving one entry per CDR3 protein. The data contain 500,000 or so distinct CDR3 sequences, 30% to 35% of them seen just once; the ten biggest clones take up 2% to 3%. The receptor's source is a human donor who donated a stem cell graft to a child with aplastic anemia. The source was PBMCs from the stem cell graft donor, collected from the stem cell graft.

The CDR3 nucleotides read TGTGCCAGCAGTTCTAGGGACAGCGGGGGTTTTGAGCAGTTCTTC. Its translation is CASSSRDSGGFEQFF. V is TRBV12-3 or TRBV12-4 and J is TRBJ2-1, with D possibly matching TRBD2 (8 bases). The CDR3 loop spans 15 amino acids. The V gene lost 4 bases and the J gene lost 9 bases, with 19 bases spanning the gap.